Listed below are T cell receptor beta chains from one sample, sequenced in a study of T cells in Graves' hyperthyroidism and ophthalmopathy. In TCRdb, the multiplex PCR reads were re-called with MiXCR into one record per CDR3 protein. The data show 500,000 or so distinct CDR3 sequences, 17% seen once. Material: blood. These receptors originate from a woman aged 18-29 years with Graves' ophthalmopathy. Both conserved end residues are part of each CDR3. Fields, in order: V gene, J gene, CDR3 protein.

V: TRBV5-6
J: TRBJ2-3
CDR3: CASSLILGGASTDTQYF

V: TRBV28
J: TRBJ2-5
CDR3: CASSLALTELEETQYF

V: TRBV7-8
J: TRBJ2-1
CDR3: CASSLSEGLGSNEQFF

V: TRBV27
J: TRBJ1-6
CDR3: CASSSRGPGSPLHF

V: TRBV4-1
J: TRBJ1-6
CDR3: CASSPDASLSYNSPLHF

V: TRBV28
J: TRBJ1-5
CDR3: CASSPGRGSNQPQHF

V: TRBV14
J: TRBJ2-1
CDR3: CASSQGLAGIISSYNEQFF

V: TRBV6-5
J: TRBJ2-5
CDR3: CASSYYTGTGGEGTQYF

V: TRBV3-1
J: TRBJ2-1
CDR3: CASSQDQGSSYNEQFF

V: TRBV30
J: TRBJ1-1
CDR3: CAWKQRTEAFF